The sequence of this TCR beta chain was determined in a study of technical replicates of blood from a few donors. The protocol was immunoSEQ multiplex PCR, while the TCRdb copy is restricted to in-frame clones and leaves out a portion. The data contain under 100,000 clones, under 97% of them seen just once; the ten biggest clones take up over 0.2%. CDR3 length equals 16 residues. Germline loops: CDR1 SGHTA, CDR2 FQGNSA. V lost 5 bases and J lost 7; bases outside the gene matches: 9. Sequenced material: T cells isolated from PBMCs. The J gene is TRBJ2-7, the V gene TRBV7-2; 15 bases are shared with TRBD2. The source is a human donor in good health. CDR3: CASSRGLAGGPKEQYF. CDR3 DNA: TGTGCCAGCAGCAGAGGACTAGCGGGAGGGCCTAAAGAGCAGTACTTC. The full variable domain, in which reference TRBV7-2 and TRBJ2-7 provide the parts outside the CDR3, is GAGVSQSPSNKVTEKGKDVELRCDPISGHTALYWYRQSLGQGLEFLIYFQGNSAPDKSGLPSDRFSAERTGGSVSTLTIQRTQQEDSAVYLCASSRGLAGGPKEQYFGPGTRLTVT.